This is a list of T cell receptor beta chains from one sample in a study of CD8+ T cells in alopecia areata. Assay: immunoSEQ multiplex PCR; the TCRdb copy retains only in-frame clones and omits some. The sample contains roughly 250,000 clones, roughly 60% of which appear only once. The sample here was CD4+ T cells sorted from blood, taken around week 53, from a patient treated with tofacitinib. The source of these receptors is a human donor with alopecia areata. The CDR3 runs from the conserved cysteine through the conserved F or W. The D gene is left open where the match is weak. Clone size is stated in some rows and not others, as once, few, many or a class when expanded.

DNA: TGTGCTAGTGGTTTGGGACTAACTAGCACAGATACGCAGTATTTT
CDR3: CASGLGLTSTDTQYF
size: .
D: .
V: TRBV12-5
J: TRBJ2-3

DNA: TGCGCCAGCAGCCAAGATTGGAGGGCGGAAGCTTTCTTT
CDR3: CASSQDWRAEAFF
size: .
D: .
V: TRBV4-3
J: TRBJ1-1

DNA: TGCGCCAGCAGCCCTACTCAATCCGGGACAGGGGGTTACGAGCAGTACTTC
CDR3: CASSPTQSGTGGYEQYF
size: .
D: TRBD1
V: TRBV4-1
J: TRBJ2-7

DNA: TGTGCCAGCAGTCAGCGGGTTCCTGGGGGGACCCAGTACTTC
CDR3: CASSQRVPGGTQYF
size: few
D: .
V: TRBV6-1
J: TRBJ2-5

DNA: TGTGCCTGTCCCACAATGGGGTCGAAGACCCAGTACTTC
CDR3: CACPTMGSKTQYF
size: .
D: .
V: TRBV30
J: TRBJ2-5

DNA: TGTGCCAGCAGGGTCGACAGGGATCAGGAGACCCAGTACTTC
CDR3: CASRVDRDQETQYF
size: few
D: TRBD1
V: TRBV6-5
J: TRBJ2-5

DNA: TGTGCCTGGAACCCCGGCTACGAGCAGTACTTC
CDR3: CAWNPGYEQYF
size: .
D: .
V: TRBV30
J: TRBJ2-7

DNA: TGTGCCTGGAGGACAGGGCCCGGGGAGCTGTTTTTT
CDR3: CAWRTGPGELFF
size: .
D: TRBD1
V: TRBV30
J: TRBJ2-2

DNA: TGCGCCAGTAGCGACAGGGGATACGAGCAGTACTTC
CDR3: CASSDRGYEQYF
size: once
D: TRBD1
V: TRBV23-1
J: TRBJ2-7

DNA: TGTGCCAGCAGCGAACGACAGGGGGCTGCCAAAAACATTCAGTACTTC
CDR3: CASSERQGAAKNIQYF
size: .
D: TRBD1
V: TRBV7-2
J: TRBJ2-4

DNA: TGTGCCAGCAGTGTGGACAGGGGGCGACCAGATACGCAGTATTTT
CDR3: CASSVDRGRPDTQYF
size: .
D: TRBD1
V: TRBV7-2
J: TRBJ2-3

DNA: TGTGCCAGCAGCTTAGGGATTCCGGGCAGCTCCTACGAGCAGTACTTC
CDR3: CASSLGIPGSSYEQYF
size: few
D: .
V: TRBV7-8
J: TRBJ2-7

DNA: TGCAGCGTAGTACCGCCGGGCAGGGCGACCGGGGAGCTGTTTTTT
CDR3: CSVVPPGRATGELFF
size: .
D: .
V: TRBV29-1
J: TRBJ2-2

DNA: TGTGCCAGCAGCCTTACGATGACACTCTCTGGAAACACCATATATTTT
CDR3: CASSLTMTLSGNTIYF
size: .
D: .
V: TRBV4-2
J: TRBJ1-3

DNA: TGTGCCAGCAGCTTAAGTCCAGGGGGAAGAGAAGGCTACACCTTC
CDR3: CASSLSPGGREGYTF
size: .
D: TRBD1
V: TRBV7-9
J: TRBJ1-2

DNA: TGCGCCAGCAGCGACGTTAGTTTGGAGACCCAGTACTTC
CDR3: CASSDVSLETQYF
size: .
D: .
V: TRBV5-1
J: TRBJ2-5

DNA: TGCAGTGCTAGCAACTACAATGAGCAGTTCTTC
CDR3: CSASNYNEQFF
size: .
D: .
V: TRBV20-1
J: TRBJ2-1

DNA: TGTGCCTGGCTACAGGCCATGAACACTGAAGCTTTCTTT
CDR3: CAWLQAMNTEAFF
size: .
D: .
V: TRBV30
J: TRBJ1-1

DNA: TGTGCCAGCTCACCACGGGCCGCCTCTGGGGCCAACGTCCTGACTTTC
CDR3: CASSPRAASGANVLTF
size: few
D: .
V: TRBV18
J: TRBJ2-6

DNA: TGTGCCCAGGGAGCAGGGGGATGGGACGGCTACACCTTC
CDR3: CAQGAGGWDGYTF
size: .
D: TRBD1
V: TRBV30
J: TRBJ1-2

DNA: TGTGCCAGCAGCCGACAGGGTCCAGAGACCCAGTACTTC
CDR3: CASSRQGPETQYF
size: .
D: TRBD1
V: TRBV11-2
J: TRBJ2-5

DNA: TGCGCCAGCAGCCAAGGGGCAGCGGGGTACCAAGAGACCCAGTACTTC
CDR3: CASSQGAAGYQETQYF
size: .
D: TRBD2
V: TRBV4-1
J: TRBJ2-5

DNA: TGTGCCAGCAGACCGACCGTTCAAGAGACCCAGTACTTC
CDR3: CASRPTVQETQYF
size: .
D: .
V: TRBV6-5
J: TRBJ2-5

DNA: TGTGCCAGCAGTGAATTGGCAGGGCTAGCCAAAAACATTCAGTACTTC
CDR3: CASSELAGLAKNIQYF
size: few
D: .
V: TRBV2
J: TRBJ2-4

DNA: TGTGCCAGTACCCGTAGCGGTTACACAGATACGCAGTATTTT
CDR3: CASTRSGYTDTQYF
size: .
D: .
V: TRBV19
J: TRBJ2-3

DNA: TGCAGCGTCCAACAGGTAGCGGGGGGGCCTGGCACAGATACGCAGTATTTT
CDR3: CSVQQVAGGPGTDTQYF
size: few
D: TRBD2
V: TRBV29-1
J: TRBJ2-3

DNA: TGTGCCAGCACCAGTACTGTGAACTATGGCTACACCTTC
CDR3: CASTSTVNYGYTF
size: .
D: .
V: TRBV9
J: TRBJ1-2

DNA: TGTGCCAGCAGTCCAGGGACGTATACTGAAGCTTTCTTT
CDR3: CASSPGTYTEAFF
size: .
D: .
V: TRBV6-5
J: TRBJ1-1

DNA: TGCGCCAGCAGCCATCTACCCACAGATACGCAGTATTTT
CDR3: CASSHLPTDTQYF
size: once
D: .
V: TRBV4-1
J: TRBJ2-3

DNA: TGCGCCAGCAGCCAAGATTGGGGGACAGGGGGTGAAAAACTGTTTTTT
CDR3: CASSQDWGTGGEKLFF
size: many
D: TRBD1
V: TRBV4-3
J: TRBJ1-4

DNA: TGCGCCAGCAGCCGGGGCAGGACCGCGGGCGGCTACACCTTC
CDR3: CASSRGRTAGGYTF
size: few
D: .
V: TRBV4-3
J: TRBJ1-2

DNA: TGTGCCAGCAGTGGGGCAGGGCCCCAAGAGACCCAGTACTTC
CDR3: CASSGAGPQETQYF
size: once
D: .
V: TRBV2
J: TRBJ2-5

DNA: TGCGCCAGCAGCTTGGGCAGGGCGAACTACGAGCAGTACTTC
CDR3: CASSLGRANYEQYF
size: few
D: .
V: TRBV5-1
J: TRBJ2-7

DNA: TGTGCCAGCAGTGAACCCCCCAATCAGCCCCAGCATTTT
CDR3: CASSEPPNQPQHF
size: .
D: .
V: TRBV2
J: TRBJ1-5

DNA: TGTGCCAGCAGTGAATTTGGCAGTCAGTATGGCTACACCTTC
CDR3: CASSEFGSQYGYTF
size: .
D: .
V: TRBV25-1
J: TRBJ1-2

DNA: TGTGCCAGCAGCCAAGGTCTGCACCACGAGCAGTACTTC
CDR3: CASSQGLHHEQYF
size: .
D: .
V: TRBV14
J: TRBJ2-7

DNA: TGTGCCCGATTGGTACAGGACTATGGCTACACCTTC
CDR3: CARLVQDYGYTF
size: .
D: .
V: TRBV30
J: TRBJ1-2

DNA: TGCAGCGCTGTTAAATACCTCAGCGGAATCCAAGAGACCCAGTACTTC
CDR3: CSAVKYLSGIQETQYF
size: few
D: .
V: TRBV29-1
J: TRBJ2-5

DNA: TGCGCCAGCAGAATTTTACCCAGCAATGAGCAGTTCTTC
CDR3: CASRILPSNEQFF
size: .
D: .
V: TRBV23-1
J: TRBJ2-1